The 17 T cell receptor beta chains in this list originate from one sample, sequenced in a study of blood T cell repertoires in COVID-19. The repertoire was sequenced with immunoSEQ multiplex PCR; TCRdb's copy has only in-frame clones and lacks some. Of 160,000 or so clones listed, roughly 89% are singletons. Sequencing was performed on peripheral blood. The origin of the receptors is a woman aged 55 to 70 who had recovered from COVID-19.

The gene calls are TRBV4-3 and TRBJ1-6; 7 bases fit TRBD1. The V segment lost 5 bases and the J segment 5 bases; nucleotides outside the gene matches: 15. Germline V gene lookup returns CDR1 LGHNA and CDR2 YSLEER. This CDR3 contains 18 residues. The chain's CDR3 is CASSYEQQGPHNNSPLHF. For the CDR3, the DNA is TGCGCCAGCAGCTATGAACAACAGGGGCCCCATAATAATTCACCCCTCCACTTT.

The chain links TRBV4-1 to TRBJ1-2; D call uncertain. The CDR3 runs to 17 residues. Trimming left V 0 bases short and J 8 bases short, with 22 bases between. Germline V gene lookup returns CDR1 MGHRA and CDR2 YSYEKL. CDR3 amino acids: CASSQDSGMKDLWGYTF. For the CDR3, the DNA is TGCGCCAGCAGCCAAGATAGCGGGATGAAGGACCTATGGGGCTACACCTTC.

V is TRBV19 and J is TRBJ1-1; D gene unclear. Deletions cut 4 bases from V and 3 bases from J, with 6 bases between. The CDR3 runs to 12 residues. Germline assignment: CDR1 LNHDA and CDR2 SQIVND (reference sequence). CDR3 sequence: CASSTLYTEAFF. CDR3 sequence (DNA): TGTGCCAGTAGTACCCTCTACACTGAAGCTTTCTTT.

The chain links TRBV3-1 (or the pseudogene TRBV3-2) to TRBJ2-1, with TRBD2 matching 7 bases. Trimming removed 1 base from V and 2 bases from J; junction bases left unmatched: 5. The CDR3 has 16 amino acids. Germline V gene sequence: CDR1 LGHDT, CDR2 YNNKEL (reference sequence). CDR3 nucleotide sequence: TGTGCCAGCAGCCAAGGGCGGGGGAATACCTACAATGAGCAGTTCTTC. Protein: CASSQGRGNTYNEQFF.

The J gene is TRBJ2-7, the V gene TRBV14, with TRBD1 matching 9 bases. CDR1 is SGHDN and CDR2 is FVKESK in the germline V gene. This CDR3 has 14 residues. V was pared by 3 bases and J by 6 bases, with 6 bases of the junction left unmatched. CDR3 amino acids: CASSQARQGVEQYF. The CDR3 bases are TGTGCCAGCAGCCAGGCCCGACAGGGGGTCGAGCAGTACTTC.

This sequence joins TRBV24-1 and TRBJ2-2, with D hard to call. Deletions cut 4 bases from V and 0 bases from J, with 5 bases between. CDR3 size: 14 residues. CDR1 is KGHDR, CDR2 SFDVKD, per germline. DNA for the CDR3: TGTGCCACCAGTGACTTCGCGAACACCGGGGAGCTGTTTTTT. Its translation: CATSDFANTGELFF.

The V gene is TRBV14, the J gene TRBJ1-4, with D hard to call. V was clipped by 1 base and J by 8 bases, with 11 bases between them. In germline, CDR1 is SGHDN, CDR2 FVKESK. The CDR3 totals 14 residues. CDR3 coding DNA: TGTGCCAGCAGCCAAGGAAGACCGGGGGAAAAACTGTTTTTT. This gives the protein CASSQGRPGEKLFF.

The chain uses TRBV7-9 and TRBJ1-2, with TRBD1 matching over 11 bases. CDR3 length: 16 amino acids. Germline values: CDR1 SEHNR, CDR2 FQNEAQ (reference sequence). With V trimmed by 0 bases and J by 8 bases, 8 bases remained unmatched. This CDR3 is CASSLASGQGAGGYTF. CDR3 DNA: TGTGCCAGCAGCTTAGCATCCGGACAGGGGGCGGGAGGCTACACCTTC.

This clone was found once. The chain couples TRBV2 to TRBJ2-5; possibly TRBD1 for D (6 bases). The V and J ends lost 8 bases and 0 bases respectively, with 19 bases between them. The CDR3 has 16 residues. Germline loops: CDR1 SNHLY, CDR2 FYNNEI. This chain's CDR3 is CASGGLDGAYQETQYF. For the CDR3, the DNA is TGTGCCAGCGGGGGCCTTGACGGGGCCTACCAAGAGACCCAGTACTTC.

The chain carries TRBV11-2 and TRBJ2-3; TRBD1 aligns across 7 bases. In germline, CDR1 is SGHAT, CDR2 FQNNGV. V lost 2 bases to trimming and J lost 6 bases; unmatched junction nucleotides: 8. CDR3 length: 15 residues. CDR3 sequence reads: CASSLNTGVGDTQYF. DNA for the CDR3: TGTGCCAGCAGCTTAAATACAGGGGTGGGGGATACGCAGTATTTT.

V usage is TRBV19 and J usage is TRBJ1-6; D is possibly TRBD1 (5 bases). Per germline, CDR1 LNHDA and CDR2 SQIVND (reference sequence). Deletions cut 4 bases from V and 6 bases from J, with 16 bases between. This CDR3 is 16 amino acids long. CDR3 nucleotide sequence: TGTGCCAGTAGTACGCTGGGGCAACTGACTAATTCACCCCTCCACTTT. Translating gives CASSTLGQLTNSPLHF.

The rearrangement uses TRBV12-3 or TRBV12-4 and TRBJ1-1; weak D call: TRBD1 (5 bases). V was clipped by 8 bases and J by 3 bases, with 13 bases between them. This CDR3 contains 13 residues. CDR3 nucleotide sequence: TGTGCCAGCGGCGGGACGGGGTACACTGAAGCTTTCTTT. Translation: CASGGTGYTEAFF.

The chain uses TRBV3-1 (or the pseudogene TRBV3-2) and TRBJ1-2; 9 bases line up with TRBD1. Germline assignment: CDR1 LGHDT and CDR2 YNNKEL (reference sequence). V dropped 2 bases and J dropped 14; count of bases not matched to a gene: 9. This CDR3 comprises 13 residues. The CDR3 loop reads CASSQLRTGAFTF. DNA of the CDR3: TGTGCCAGCAGCCAACTGAGGACAGGGGCATTTACCTTC.

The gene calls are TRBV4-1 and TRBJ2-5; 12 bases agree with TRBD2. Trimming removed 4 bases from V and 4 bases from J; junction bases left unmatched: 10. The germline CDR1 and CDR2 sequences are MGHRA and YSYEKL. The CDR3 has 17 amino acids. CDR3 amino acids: CASSRHGASGGAETQYF. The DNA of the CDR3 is TGCGCCAGCAGCCGGCACGGGGCTAGCGGGGGGGCAGAGACCCAGTACTTC.

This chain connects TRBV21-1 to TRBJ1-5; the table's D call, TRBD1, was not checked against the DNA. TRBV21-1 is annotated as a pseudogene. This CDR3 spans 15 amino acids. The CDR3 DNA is TGTGCCGTCCTGAAGGGACAGGGAGACAATCAGCCCCAGCATTTT. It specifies CAVLKGQGDNQPQHF.

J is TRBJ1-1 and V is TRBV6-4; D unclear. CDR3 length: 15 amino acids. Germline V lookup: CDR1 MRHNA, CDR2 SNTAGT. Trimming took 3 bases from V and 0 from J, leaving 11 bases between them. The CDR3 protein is CASSEKTVLNTEAFF. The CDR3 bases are TGTGCCAGCAGTGAGAAAACAGTGCTGAACACTGAAGCTTTCTTT.

Written as DNA, the CDR3 is TGCGCCAGCAGCCAAGATGTTGGTCAGGGCAGCAATCAGCCCCAGCATTTT. Translated: CASSQDVGQGSNQPQHF. The chain is built from TRBV4-1 and TRBJ1-5; perhaps TRBD1 as D (5 bases). Germline V lookup: CDR1 MGHRA, CDR2 YSYEKL. This CDR3 comprises 17 residues. V lost 0 bases, J lost 1 base, and 13 bases lay in between.